These 24 T cell receptor beta chains were sequenced from one sample in a study of Ad26.COV2.S vaccination and SARS-CoV-2 variants. TCRdb's copy holds only in-frame clones and misses some; the assay was immunoSEQ multiplex PCR. The repertoire holds some 190,000 clones, roughly 87% seen once, with about 5.9% in the top ten. Source: peripheral blood, taken after recovery from COVID-19. Source of these receptors: a human donor who had recovered from COVID-19.

The J gene is TRBJ2-6, the V gene TRBV21-1; the D segment call TRBD2 is taken from the table without a DNA check. TRBV21-1 is listed as a pseudogene. The CDR3 consists of 14 residues. The CDR3 here is CASSNRSGANVLTF. The CDR3, as DNA: TGTGCCAGCAGCAATAGATCTGGGGCCAACGTCCTGACTTTC.

Of note for this clone: Relative to the germline gene, one junction end is altered; a read error may explain this. This chain joins TRBV5-6 and TRBJ2-7, with 7 bases fitting TRBD1. The CDR3 sequence is 16 residues long. The germline V gene encodes CDR1 SGHDT and CDR2 YYEEEE. This chain's CDR3 is CASSLGFRDSSHEQYF. The CDR3 nucleotides are TGTGCCAGCAGCTTGGGGTTCCGGGACAGCTCCCACGAGCAGTACTTC.

Regarding this clone: At the DNA level, this CDR3 is encoded by other sequences in the same sample as well. The rearrangement links TRBV9 to TRBJ2-7, with D possibly being TRBD1 (6 bases). The germline V gene encodes CDR1 SGDLS and CDR2 YYNGEE. The CDR3 is made up of 14 amino acids. The germline V and J ends were trimmed by 0 bases and 2 bases, with 9 bases remaining between them. DNA of the CDR3: TGTGCCAGCAGCGTAGGCAGGGGACCCTACGAGCAGTACTTC. Translated, it gives CASSVGRGPYEQYF.

The CDR3 DNA sequence: TGTGCCAGCAGCCCAAGGGGATTCTCTGGAAACACCATATATTTT. It translates to CASSPRGFSGNTIYF. The chain recombines TRBV7-8 with TRBJ1-3, with D possibly matching TRBD1 (5 bases). V shed 5 bases and J shed 0 bases, with 11 bases lying between them. The CDR3 is 15 amino acids. The germline V gene encodes CDR1 SGHVS and CDR2 FQNEAQ.

J is TRBJ1-3 and V is TRBV18; D is perhaps TRBD1 (5 bases). CDR3 length: 17 residues. Per the germline V gene, CDR1 is KGHSH and CDR2 is LQKENI. Trimming pared 3 bases from V and 0 bases from J, leaving 15 bases between. The CDR3 DNA sequence: TGTGCCAGCTCACCGCCCTTTTCGGGGGGCTCTGGAAACACCATATATTTT. It codes for CASSPPFSGGSGNTIYF.

The chain carries TRBV4-1 and TRBJ1-3; D ambiguous. This CDR3 region has 14 residues. Germline lookup yields CDR1 MGHRA and CDR2 YSYEKL. Trimming removed 0 bases at V and 8 bases at J, with 11 bases between. Written as DNA, the CDR3 is TGCGCCAGCAGCCAAGACCCATTCGGGGACACCATATATTTT. This sequence encodes CASSQDPFGDTIYF.

This sequence joins TRBV2 and TRBJ1-3; D perhaps matches TRBD1 (6 bases). Trimming cost V 3 bases and J 3 bases, with 15 bases left between them. Per the germline V gene, CDR1 is SNHLY and CDR2 is FYNNEI. The CDR3 is 16 amino acids. For the CDR3, the DNA is TGTGCCAGCAGTGAGTCCGCGGGGGCGAGTGGAAACACCATATATTTT. It translates to CASSESAGASGNTIYF. Complete variable domain (other parts from reference TRBV2 and TRBJ1-3): EPEVTQTPSHQVTQMGQEVILRCVPISNHLYFYWYRQILGQKVEFLVSFYNNEISEKSEIFDDQFSVERPDGSNFTLKIRSTKLEDSAMYFCASSESAGASGNTIYFGEGSWLTVV.

The CDR3: CASSESLASGDGYTF. The DNA for the CDR3 is TGTGCCAGCAGTGAAAGCCTAGCTTCGGGCGATGGCTACACCTTC. The V and J genes are TRBV6-1 and TRBJ1-2, with D hard to call. V was clipped by 2 bases and J by 6 bases, with 16 bases between them. This CDR3 has 15 residues. CDR1 MNHNS and CDR2 SASEGT come from the germline V gene.

The chain has TRBV5-1 and TRBJ2-2, with D maybe TRBD2 (6 bases). Trimming removed 5 bases at V and 0 bases at J, with 14 bases between. The CDR3 consists of 16 residues. Germline V gene data show CDR1 as SGHRS and CDR2 as YFSETQ. Here the CDR3 reads CASRPGGNANTGELFF. DNA for the CDR3: TGCGCCAGCAGGCCTGGGGGGAATGCGAACACCGGGGAGCTGTTTTTT. The full variable domain, rest sourced from reference TRBV5-1 and TRBJ2-2, is KAGVTQTPRYLIKTRGQQVTLSCSPISGHRSVSWYQQTPGQGLQFLFEYFSETQRNKGNFPGRFSGRQFSNSRSEMNVSTLELGDSALYLCASRPGGNANTGELFFGEGSRLTVL.

Comments on this clone: One junction end does not reproduce the germline sequence, and a read error may be involved. The gene calls are TRBV2 and TRBJ2-3; D remains ambiguous. The CDR3 has 12 residues. CDR1 is SNHLY and CDR2 is FYNNEI in the germline V gene. In DNA, the CDR3 is TGTGCAAGCAAGGTTGCCCTGGATACGCAGTATTTT. As protein: CASKVALDTQYF.

This chain uses TRBV7-8 with TRBJ1-1, with D unresolved. The CDR3 is made up of 12 amino acids. V lost 5 bases and J lost 2, with 6 bases in between. The germline V gene encodes CDR1 SGHVS and CDR2 FQNEAQ. The chain's CDR3 is CASSHDNTEAFF. The CDR3 DNA reads as TGTGCCAGCAGCCATGACAACACTGAAGCTTTCTTT.

J is TRBJ2-3 and V is TRBV9, with TRBD2 matching 15 bases. Losses at the gene ends were 0 bases for V and 8 bases for J; bases not matched to a gene: 4. There are 16 residues in the CDR3. CDR1 is SGDLS and CDR2 is YYNGEE in the germline V gene. CDR3 sequence (DNA): TGTGCCAGCAGCGTAGGGACTAGCGGGAGGGCCTCTACGCAGTATTTT. Its translation is CASSVGTSGRASTQYF.

The chain employs TRBV19 and TRBJ2-7; the match to TRBD1 covers 11 bases. V was clipped by 7 bases and J by 2 bases; unmatched bases: 4. There are 14 residues in the CDR3. Per germline, CDR1 LNHDA and CDR2 SQIVND (reference sequence). In DNA, the CDR3 is TGTGCCAGTAAGGAGGGACAGGGGGCCTACGAGCAGTACTTC. This translates into CASKEGQGAYEQYF.

This clone was seen a single time. V usage is TRBV5-1 and J usage is TRBJ2-3, with 8 bases lining up with TRBD2. The CDR3 covers 14 residues. Germline V gene lookup returns CDR1 SGHRS and CDR2 YFSETQ. The J segment lost 1 base and the V segment lost 4 bases, leaving 2 bases of the junction unmatched. CDR3: CASSELAGTDTQYF. The CDR3 coding sequence is TGCGCCAGCAGCGAACTAGCGGGCACAGATACGCAGTATTTT.

This sequence joins TRBV5-4 and TRBJ1-6, with a tentative D call TRBD1 (6 bases). The CDR3 sequence is 15 residues long. Trimming pared 3 bases from V and 7 bases from J, leaving 14 bases between. Looked up from germline, CDR1 is SGHNT and CDR2 is YYREEE (reference sequence). CDR3 nucleotides: TGTGCCAGCAGCTCTGGGGGCAGCCTCAATTCACCCCTCCACTTT. It codes for CASSSGGSLNSPLHF.

The chain combines TRBV27 with TRBJ1-5, with 10 bases aligning to TRBD1. V lost 3 bases, J lost 2 bases, and 4 bases stayed unmatched. This CDR3 comprises 16 residues. Germline lookup yields CDR1 MNHEY and CDR2 SMNVEV (reference sequence). CDR3 bases: TGTGCCAGCAGTTTCGCAGGACAGGGGGGCAATCAGCCCCAGCATTTT. Translation: CASSFAGQGGNQPQHF.

J is TRBJ1-2 and V is TRBV28; D not resolved. Trimming left V 0 bases short and J 4 bases short, with 30 bases between. The CDR3 contains 21 residues. Germline assignment: CDR1 MDHEN and CDR2 SYDVKM. Here the CDR3 DNA reads TGTGCCAGCAGTTTATGGAGCGGTTCCAGCGAGAAGAGGGAGGAGATCTATGGCTACACCTTC. It encodes CASSLWSGSSEKREEIYGYTF.

This chain connects TRBV7-9 to TRBJ2-3; D unclear. Germline V CDR1 and CDR2: SEHNR, FQNEAQ (reference sequence). V lost 5 bases and J 4 bases, leaving 16 bases between the germline ends. The CDR3 is 15 amino acids. The DNA of the CDR3 is TGTGCCAGCAGCCCAGTCCTTCTGGTCGCAGATACGCAGTATTTT. Its translation is CASSPVLLVADTQYF.

The V and J genes are TRBV7-9 and TRBJ2-5, with D possibly matching TRBD1 (5 bases). Germline V lookup: CDR1 SEHNR, CDR2 FQNEAQ (reference sequence). The V end lost 4 bases, the J end lost 5 bases, and 11 bases lay between the germline ends. This CDR3 contains 13 residues. CDR3 region: CASSSWGTETQYF. The CDR3 DNA follows: TGTGCCAGCAGCTCTTGGGGCACCGAGACCCAGTACTTC.

This clone was detected only once. The genes are TRBV3-1 (or the pseudogene TRBV3-2) and TRBJ2-2; possibly TRBD1 for D (6 bases). Trimming removed 5 bases at V and 6 bases at J, with 13 bases between. The germline V gene has CDR1 LGHDT and CDR2 YNNKEL (reference sequence). This CDR3 has 14 residues. CDR3 in amino acids: CASSRTEGAGELFF. CDR3 nucleotide sequence: TGTGCCAGCAGCAGGACAGAAGGGGCCGGGGAGCTGTTTTTT.

CDR3 DNA sequence: TGTGCCAGCAAAACCGGGACAGGCAATAATTCACCCCTCCACTTT. Residues: CASKTGTGNNSPLHF. V is TRBV28 and J is TRBJ1-6, with 8 bases lining up with TRBD1. This CDR3 region has 15 residues. Germline trimming cut 7 bases from V and 5 bases from J; bases unmatched to any gene: 7. Per germline, CDR1 MDHEN and CDR2 SYDVKM.

The chain carries TRBV25-1 and TRBJ2-2; the match to TRBD1 covers 9 bases. Germline-derived CDR1 and CDR2 are MGHDK and SYGVNS. V lost 6 bases to trimming and J lost 4 bases; unmatched junction nucleotides: 3. This CDR3 spans 14 amino acids. The CDR3 sequence: CASRRTGATGELFF. Here the CDR3 DNA reads TGTGCCAGCAGGCGGACAGGGGCCACCGGGGAGCTGTTTTTT.

The chain carries TRBV2 and TRBJ2-1; 14 bases map to TRBD2. Per germline, CDR1 SNHLY and CDR2 FYNNEI. This CDR3 has 17 amino acids. V shed 7 bases, J shed 7 bases, and the junction held 12 bases outside the gene matches. The CDR3 region is CASNTRGLAGVSNEQFF. CDR3 DNA sequence: TGTGCCAGCAACACCCGGGGACTAGCGGGAGTTTCGAATGAGCAGTTCTTC.

This clone was counted once. The chain is built from TRBV7-8 and TRBJ2-1; 8 bases fit TRBD1. This CDR3 has 16 amino acids. Germline loops: CDR1 SGHVS, CDR2 FQNEAQ. The V gene end was trimmed by 3 bases and the J gene end by 9 bases; junction bases not matched to a gene: 13. The CDR3, as DNA: TGTGCCAGCAGCTTGAGGGACCAGGGGGCTGAGGGTGAGCAGTTCTTC. This codes for CASSLRDQGAEGEQFF. The whole variable domain, remainder taken from reference TRBV7-8 and TRBJ2-1, is GAGVSQSPRYKVAKRGQDVALRCDPISGHVSLFWYQQALGQGPEFLTYFQNEAQLDKSGLPSDRFFAERPEGSVSTLKIQRTQQEDSAVYLCASSLRDQGAEGEQFFGPGTRLTVL.